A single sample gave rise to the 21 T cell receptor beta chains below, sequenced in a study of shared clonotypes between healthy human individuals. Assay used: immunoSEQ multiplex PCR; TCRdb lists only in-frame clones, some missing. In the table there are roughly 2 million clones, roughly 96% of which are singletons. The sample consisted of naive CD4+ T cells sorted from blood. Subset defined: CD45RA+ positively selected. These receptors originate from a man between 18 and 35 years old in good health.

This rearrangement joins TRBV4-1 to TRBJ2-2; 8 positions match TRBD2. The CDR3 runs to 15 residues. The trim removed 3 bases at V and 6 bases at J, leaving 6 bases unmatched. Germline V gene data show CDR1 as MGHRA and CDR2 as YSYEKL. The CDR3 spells CASSHDAGGAGELFF. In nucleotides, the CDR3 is TGCGCCAGCAGCCACGACGCGGGGGGCGCCGGGGAGCTGTTTTTT.

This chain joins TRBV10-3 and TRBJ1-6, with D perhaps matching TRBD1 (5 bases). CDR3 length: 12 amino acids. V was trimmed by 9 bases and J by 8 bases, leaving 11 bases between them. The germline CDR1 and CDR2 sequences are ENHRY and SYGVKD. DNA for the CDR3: TGTGCCATAAGTATAGGGGATTCACCCCTCCACTTT. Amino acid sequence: CAISIGDSPLHF.

The CDR3 region is CAFGQDSNQPQHF. Here the CDR3 DNA reads TGTGCCTTTGGACAGGATAGCAATCAGCCCCAGCATTTT. V is TRBV30 and J is TRBJ1-5, with 7 bases matching TRBD1. The CDR3 covers 13 residues. Germline assignment: CDR1 GTSNPN and CDR2 SVGIG (reference sequence). With V trimmed by 7 bases and J by 0 bases, 3 bases remained unmatched. The complete variable domain, with remaining parts taken from reference TRBV30 and TRBJ1-5, reads SQTIHQWPATLVQPVGSPLSLECTVEGTSNPNLYWYRQAAGRGLQLLFYSVGIGQISSEVPQNLSASRPQDRQFILSSKKLLLSDSGFYLCAFGQDSNQPQHFGDGTRLSIL.

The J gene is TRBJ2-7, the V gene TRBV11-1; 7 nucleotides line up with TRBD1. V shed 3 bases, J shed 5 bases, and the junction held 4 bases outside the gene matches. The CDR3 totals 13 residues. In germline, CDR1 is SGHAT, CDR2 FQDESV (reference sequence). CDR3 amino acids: CASSFGQVNEQYF. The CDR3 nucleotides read TGTGCCAGCAGCTTTGGACAGGTCAACGAGCAGTACTTC.

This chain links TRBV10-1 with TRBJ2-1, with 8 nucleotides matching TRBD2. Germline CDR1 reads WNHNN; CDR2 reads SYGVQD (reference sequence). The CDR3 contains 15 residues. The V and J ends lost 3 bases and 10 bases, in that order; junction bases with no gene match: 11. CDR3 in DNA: TGCGCCAGCAGTGACGGGACTGGACTAGCAGGGGAGCAGTTCTTC. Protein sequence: CASSDGTGLAGEQFF.

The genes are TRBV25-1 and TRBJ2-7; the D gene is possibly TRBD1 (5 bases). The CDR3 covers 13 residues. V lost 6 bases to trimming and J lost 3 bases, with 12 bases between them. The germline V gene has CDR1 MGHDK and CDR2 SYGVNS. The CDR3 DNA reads TGTGCCAGCAGGGGGCAGGTTAGCTACGAGCAGTACTTC. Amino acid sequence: CASRGQVSYEQYF.

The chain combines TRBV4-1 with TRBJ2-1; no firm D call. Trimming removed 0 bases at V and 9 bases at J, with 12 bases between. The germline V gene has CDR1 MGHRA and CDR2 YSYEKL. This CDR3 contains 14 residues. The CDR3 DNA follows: TGCGCCAGCAGCCAAGATCTTCCTGGACCTGAGCAGTTCTTC. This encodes CASSQDLPGPEQFF.

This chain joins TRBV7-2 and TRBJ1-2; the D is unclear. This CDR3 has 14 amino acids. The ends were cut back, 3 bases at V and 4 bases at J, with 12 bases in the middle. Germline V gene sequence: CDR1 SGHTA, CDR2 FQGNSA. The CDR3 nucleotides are TGTGCCAGCAGCTTTTTGGATCAAGGCTATGGCTACACCTTC. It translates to CASSFLDQGYGYTF.

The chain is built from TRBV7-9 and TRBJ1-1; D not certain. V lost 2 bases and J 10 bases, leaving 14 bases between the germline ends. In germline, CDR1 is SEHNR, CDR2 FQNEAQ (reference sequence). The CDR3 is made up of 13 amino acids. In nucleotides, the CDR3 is TGTGCCAGCAGCTTATTAGGTGGCCTGGGAGCTTTCTTT. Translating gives CASSLLGGLGAFF.

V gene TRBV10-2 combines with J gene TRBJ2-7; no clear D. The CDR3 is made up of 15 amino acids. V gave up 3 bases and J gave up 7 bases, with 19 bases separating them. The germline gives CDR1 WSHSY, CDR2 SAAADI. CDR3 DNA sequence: TGCGCCAGCAGTGACGTACGGTCGTTTCAGAATGAGCAGTACTTC. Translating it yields CASSDVRSFQNEQYF.

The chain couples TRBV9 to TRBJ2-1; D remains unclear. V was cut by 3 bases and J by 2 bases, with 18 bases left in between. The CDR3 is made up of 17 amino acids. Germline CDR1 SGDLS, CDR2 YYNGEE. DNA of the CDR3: TGTGCCAGCAGCGACCCCTTAGGGCGTACCGCCTACAATGAGCAGTTCTTC. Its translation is CASSDPLGRTAYNEQFF.

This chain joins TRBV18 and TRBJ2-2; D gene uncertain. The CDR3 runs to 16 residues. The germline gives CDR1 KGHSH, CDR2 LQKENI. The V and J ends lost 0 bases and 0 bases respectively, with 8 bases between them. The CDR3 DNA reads TGTGCCAGCTCACCACCGGGCAGCGCGAACACCGGGGAGCTGTTTTTT. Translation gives CASSPPGSANTGELFF.

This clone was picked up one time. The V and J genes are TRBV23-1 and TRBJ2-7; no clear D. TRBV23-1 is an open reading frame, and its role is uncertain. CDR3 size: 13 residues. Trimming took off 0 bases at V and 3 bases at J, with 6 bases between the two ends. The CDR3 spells CASSQSASYEQYF. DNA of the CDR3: TGCGCCAGCAGTCAATCGGCCAGCTACGAGCAGTACTTC.

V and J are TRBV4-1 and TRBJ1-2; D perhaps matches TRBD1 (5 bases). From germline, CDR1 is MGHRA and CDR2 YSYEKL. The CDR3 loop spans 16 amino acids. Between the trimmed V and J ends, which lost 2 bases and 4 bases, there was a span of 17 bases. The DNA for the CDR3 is TGCGCCAGCAGCCAACAGGGCGGGCCCGGTGGCTATGGCTACACCTTC. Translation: CASSQQGGPGGYGYTF.

CDR3 sequence: CASSSGTRDNYGYTF. CDR3 DNA sequence: TGTGCCAGCAGTTCCGGGACAAGGGACAACTATGGCTACACCTTC. J is TRBJ1-2 and V is TRBV7-9, with a tentative D call TRBD1 (6 bases). Between the trimmed V and J ends, which lost 6 bases and 2 bases, there was a span of 16 bases. This CDR3 is 15 amino acids long. Germline CDR1 reads SEHNR; CDR2 reads FQNEAQ (reference sequence).

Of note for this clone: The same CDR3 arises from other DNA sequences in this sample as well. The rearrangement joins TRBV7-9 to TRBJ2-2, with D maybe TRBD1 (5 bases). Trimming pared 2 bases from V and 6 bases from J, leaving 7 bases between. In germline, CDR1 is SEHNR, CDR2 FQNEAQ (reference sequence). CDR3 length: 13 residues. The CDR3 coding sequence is TGTGCCAGCAGCTTATCAGGGCCCGGGGAGCTGTTTTTT. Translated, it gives CASSLSGPGELFF.

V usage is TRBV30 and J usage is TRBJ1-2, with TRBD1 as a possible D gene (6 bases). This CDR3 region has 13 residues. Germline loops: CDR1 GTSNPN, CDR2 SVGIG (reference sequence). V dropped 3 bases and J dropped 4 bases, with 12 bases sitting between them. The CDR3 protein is CAWSTDSIYGYTF. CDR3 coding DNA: TGTGCCTGGAGCACGGACAGCATCTATGGCTACACCTTC.

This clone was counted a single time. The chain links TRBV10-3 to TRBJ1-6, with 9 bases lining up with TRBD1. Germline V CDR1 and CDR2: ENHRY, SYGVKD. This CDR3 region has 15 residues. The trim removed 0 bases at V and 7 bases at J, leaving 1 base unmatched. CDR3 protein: CAISESGTGNSPLHF. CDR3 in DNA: TGTGCCATCAGTGAGTCTGGGACAGGGAATTCACCCCTCCACTTT.

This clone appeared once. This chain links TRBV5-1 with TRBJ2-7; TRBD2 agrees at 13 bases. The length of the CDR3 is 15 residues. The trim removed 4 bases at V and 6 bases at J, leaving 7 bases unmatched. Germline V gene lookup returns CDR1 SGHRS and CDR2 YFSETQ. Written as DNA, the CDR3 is TGCGCCAGCAGCGGTACGGGACTAGCGGGACCCGAGCAGTACTTC. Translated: CASSGTGLAGPEQYF.

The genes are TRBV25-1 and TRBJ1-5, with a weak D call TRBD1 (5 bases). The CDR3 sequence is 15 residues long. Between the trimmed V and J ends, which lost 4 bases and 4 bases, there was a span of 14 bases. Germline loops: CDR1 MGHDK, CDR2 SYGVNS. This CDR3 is CASSGDSGLNQPQHF. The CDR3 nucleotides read TGTGCCAGCAGTGGTGACAGCGGGCTGAATCAGCCCCAGCATTTT.

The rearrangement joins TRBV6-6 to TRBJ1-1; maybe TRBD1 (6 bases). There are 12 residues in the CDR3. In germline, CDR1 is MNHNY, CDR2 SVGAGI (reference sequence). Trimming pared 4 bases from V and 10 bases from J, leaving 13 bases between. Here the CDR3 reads CASSSPDRRAFF. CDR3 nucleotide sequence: TGTGCCAGCAGTTCACCAGACAGGCGAGCTTTCTTT.